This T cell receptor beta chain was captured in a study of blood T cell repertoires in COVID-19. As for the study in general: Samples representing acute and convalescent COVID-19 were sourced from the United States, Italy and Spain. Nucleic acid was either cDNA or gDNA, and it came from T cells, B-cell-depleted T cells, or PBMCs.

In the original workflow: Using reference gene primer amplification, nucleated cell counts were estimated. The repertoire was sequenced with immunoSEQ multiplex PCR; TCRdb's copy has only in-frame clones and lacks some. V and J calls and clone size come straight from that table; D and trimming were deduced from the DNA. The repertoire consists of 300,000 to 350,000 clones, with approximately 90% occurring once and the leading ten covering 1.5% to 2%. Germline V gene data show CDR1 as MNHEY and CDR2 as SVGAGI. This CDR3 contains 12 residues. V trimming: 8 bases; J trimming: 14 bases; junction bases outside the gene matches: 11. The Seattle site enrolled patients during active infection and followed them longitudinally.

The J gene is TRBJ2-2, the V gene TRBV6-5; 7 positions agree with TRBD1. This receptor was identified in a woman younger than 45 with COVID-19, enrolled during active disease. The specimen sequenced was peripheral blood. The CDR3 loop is CASVMDRSKLFF. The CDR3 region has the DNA TGTGCCAGCGTGATGGACAGGTCGAAACTGTTTTTT.